A selection of T cell receptor beta chains follows, all from one sample in a study of patients and donors after allogeneic stem cell transplantation. TCRdb used MiXCR to reprocess the RT-PCR reads, holding one entry per CDR3 protein. Of hundreds of thousands of distinct CDR3 sequences listed, approximately 16% were seen once; the top ten hold around 7.2%. Sequenced: blood, either unsorted or a sorted T cell fraction (not recorded which). The receptors here all came from a human donor who was either an allogeneic HSCT recipient or a stem cell or donor lymphocyte infusion donor (not recorded which). It is not recorded whose cells these are; they may come from a transplant donor. Each CDR3 is given with its conserved first and last residue. A D gene is named only where the DNA matches it firmly.

TRBV7-2	TRBJ2-7	TRBD1	CASSLFAGGYEQYF
TRBV18	TRBJ2-5	TRBD2	CASSPWVGTRALETQYF
TRBV4-2	TRBJ2-2	-	CASSQDLRWASTGELFF
TRBV10-3	TRBJ1-2	-	CAISESGQKNYGYTF
TRBV4-2	TRBJ2-5	-	CASSQEYQETQYF
TRBV7-9	TRBJ2-7	-	CASSGGTFYEQYF
TRBV3-1	TRBJ2-7	-	CASSPTGTAAYEQYF
TRBV9	TRBJ2-1	TRBD2	CASSEGLAGGNEQFF
TRBV20-1	TRBJ2-1	-	CSARGVSSYNEQFF
TRBV3-1	TRBJ2-1	-	CASSHGVLPSSYNEQFF
TRBV20-1	TRBJ1-6	-	CSAREQRGRSPLHF
TRBV20-1	TRBJ1-6	-	CSASVGNFLKSYNSPLHF
TRBV27	TRBJ2-3	-	CASSPSNLRATQYF
TRBV12-3/TRBV12-4	TRBJ2-4	-	CASSFLAKNIQYF
TRBV6-2/TRBV6-3	TRBJ2-7	TRBD1	CASSYTGQSEQYF
TRBV20-1	TRBJ2-7	-	CSARWGGPHEQYF
TRBV24-1	TRBJ1-1	-	CATSDGTTEAFF
TRBV7-9	TRBJ1-6	TRBD1	CASSISPGQLDSPLHF
TRBV18	TRBJ1-1	-	CASSQKRAPGRNTEAFF
TRBV15	TRBJ2-1	TRBD1	CATSRGVTGAKNEQFF
TRBV7-8	TRBJ2-3	-	CASSLVKGQLTDTQYF
TRBV2	TRBJ1-6	TRBD1	CASSKRGQGVNSPLHF
TRBV5-8	TRBJ1-5	-	CASSLQLGRSNQPQHF
TRBV20-1	TRBJ2-1	-	CSASVRASLYNEQFF
TRBV6-5	TRBJ2-7	-	CASSYSRQLLTYEQYF
TRBV12-3/TRBV12-4	TRBJ1-6	-	CASSLKNSPLHF
TRBV9	TRBJ2-3	TRBD2	CASSWLAGGVTDTQYF
TRBV5-6	TRBJ2-4	TRBD2	CASSLAGRAKNIQYF
TRBV5-1	TRBJ1-3	-	CASSLSSTGVSGNTIYF
TRBV7-2	TRBJ1-5	-	CASSDNREESNQPQHF
TRBV29-1	TRBJ1-4	TRBD1	CSVGQGGEKLFF